This TCR beta chain came from a study of beta chain features in type 1 diabetes. Across the study: No age, gender or cell yield differences were seen between patients and healthy donors.

What was sequenced were expressed TCRB transcripts, since all of the isolated RNA had been reverse transcribed. Generated by immunoSEQ multiplex PCR, the TCRdb table keeps only in-frame clones and is missing some. The repertoire has roughly 350,000 clones, roughly 9.6% of them found once; the top ten carry 0.015% to 0.02%. Trimming cost V 0 bases and J 7 bases, with 10 bases left between them. Germline V gene data show CDR1 as SGHAT and CDR2 as FQNNGV. This CDR3 contains 13 residues. Broader study findings: Individuals with type 1 diabetes displayed fewer insertions and more deletions at VDJ junctions. TCRB CDR3s were moderately but significantly shorter in Type 1 diabetes patients in all four CD4+ subsets. Any PCR bias toward short templates would affect both groups alike.

On this clone: The target antigen is unknown.

V usage is TRBV11-2 and J usage is TRBJ2-7, with D unclear. The receptor comes from a woman aged 30 to 39 in good health. The specimen sequenced was naive CD4+ T cells from blood. The CDR3 DNA is TGTGCCAGCAGCTTAGATCGGGTTCGGGAGCAGTACTTC. Encoded protein: CASSLDRVREQYF.